The 6 T cell receptor beta chains below come from one sample, sequenced in a study of T-cell reconstitution after alpha-beta-depleted transplantation in children. Unique molecular identifiers were incorporated during preparation of the TCRbeta library. TCRdb re-derived calls from the PCR reads in MiXCR, one entry per CDR3 protein. The table records about 370,000 distinct CDR3 sequences, roughly 21% of them present only once. Sequencing used PBMCs from the stem cell graft donor, obtained from the stem cell graft. These receptors all come from a human donor who donated a stem cell graft to a child with acute myeloid leukemia.

The chain recombines TRBV7-3 with TRBJ2-7, with D unclear. V was clipped by 1 base and J by 2 bases, with 12 bases between them. Germline CDR1 and CDR2: SGHTA and FQGTGA. The CDR3 is 15 amino acids. Written as DNA, the CDR3 is TGTGCCAGCAGCTTAATACGTCAGCCGCCCTACGAGCAGTACTTC. It is translated as CASSLIRQPPYEQYF. The full variable domain, its missing parts supplied by reference TRBV7-3 and TRBJ2-7, is GAGVSQTPSNKVTEKGKYVELRCDPISGHTALYWYRQSLGQGPEFLIYFQGTGAADDSGLPNDRFFAVRPEGSVSTLKIQRTERGDSAVYLCASSLIRQPPYEQYFGPGTRLTVT.

This chain links TRBV19 with TRBJ2-7, with TRBD1 identical over 7 bases. Trimming at V came to 3 bases and at J to 3 bases, leaving 5 bases not matched to a gene. The CDR3 consists of 14 residues. Germline V gene sequence: CDR1 LNHDA, CDR2 SQIVND (reference sequence). The CDR3 DNA follows: TGTGCCAGTAGTATCTCGCGGACAGGCTACGAGCAGTACTTC. Translation: CASSISRTGYEQYF.

The table lists this clonotype with a count of one. This rearrangement joins TRBV6-2 or TRBV6-3 to TRBJ2-7; 7 nucleotides match TRBD2. Germline CDR1 MNHEY, CDR2 SVGEGT. Trimming cost V 2 bases and J 5 bases; bases outside gene matches: 6. The CDR3 runs to 14 residues. The CDR3 protein is CASSYLGGSNEQYF. The CDR3 nucleotides are TGTGCCAGCAGTTACCTTGGCGGGAGCAACGAGCAGTACTTC.

Only a few counts were recorded for this clonotype. This chain joins TRBV6-2 or TRBV6-3 and TRBJ2-5, with D possibly matching TRBD2 (6 bases). V was clipped by 6 bases and J by 3 bases, with 11 bases between them. The CDR3 has 13 residues. Per germline, CDR1 MNHEY and CDR2 SVGEGT. In DNA, the CDR3 is TGTGCCAGCAGGCCGAGGAGGGAAGAGACCCAGTACTTC. Protein sequence: CASRPRREETQYF.

This clonotype was observed a handful of times. V gene TRBV19 combines with J gene TRBJ2-4, with 12 bases aligning to TRBD1. This CDR3 is 17 amino acids long. V was pared by 6 bases and J by 0 bases, with 6 bases of the junction left unmatched. Germline CDR1 and CDR2: LNHDA and SQIVND (reference sequence). CDR3 in amino acids: CASSRDRGRSAKNIQYF. CDR3 in DNA: TGTGCCAGTAGCCGGGACAGGGGGCGGTCAGCCAAAAACATTCAGTACTTC.

This clonotype showed up just a few times. V is TRBV20-1 and J is TRBJ1-1; TRBD1 is a possible D gene (6 bases). Trimming stripped 5 bases from V and 0 bases from J, with 16 bases between. The length of the CDR3 is 15 residues. CDR1 is DFQATT and CDR2 is SNEGSKA in the germline V gene (reference sequence). CDR3 loop: CSAPRPDRVNTEAFF. As DNA, the CDR3 is TGCAGTGCTCCGCGTCCGGACAGAGTGAACACTGAAGCTTTCTTT.